One T cell receptor beta chain is described in this entry. This sample is part of a study of CD8+ T cells in alopecia areata. Turning to the study itself: Administration of oral tofacitinib to treated patients was at 5 to 10 mg twice daily.

RNA was extracted and reverse transcribed into cDNA as the sequencing template. The protocol was immunoSEQ multiplex PCR, while the TCRdb copy is restricted to in-frame clones and leaves out a portion. The repertoire consists of 150,000 to 180,000 clones, with less than 65% occurring once and the leading ten covering approximately 20%. The CDR3 covers 13 residues. From germline, CDR1 is GTSNPN and CDR2 SVGIG (reference sequence). Trimming left V 0 bases short and J 10 bases short, with 15 bases between. V and J are TRBV30 and TRBJ1-1; D perhaps matches TRBD1 (5 bases). The material was CD8+ T cells sorted from blood, obtained at week 0. The TCR sequence derives from a human donor with alopecia areata. The CDR3 nucleotides read TGTGCCTGGAGTGTAACCGGGGTAGGGGCAGCTTTCTTT. The encoded protein is CAWSVTGVGAAFF. The full variable domain, rest sourced from reference TRBV30 and TRBJ1-1, is SQTIHQWPATLVQPVGSPLSLECTVEGTSNPNLYWYRQAAGRGLQLLFYSVGIGQISSEVPQNLSASRPQDRQFILSSKKLLLSDSGFYLCAWSVTGVGAAFFGQGTRLTVV.